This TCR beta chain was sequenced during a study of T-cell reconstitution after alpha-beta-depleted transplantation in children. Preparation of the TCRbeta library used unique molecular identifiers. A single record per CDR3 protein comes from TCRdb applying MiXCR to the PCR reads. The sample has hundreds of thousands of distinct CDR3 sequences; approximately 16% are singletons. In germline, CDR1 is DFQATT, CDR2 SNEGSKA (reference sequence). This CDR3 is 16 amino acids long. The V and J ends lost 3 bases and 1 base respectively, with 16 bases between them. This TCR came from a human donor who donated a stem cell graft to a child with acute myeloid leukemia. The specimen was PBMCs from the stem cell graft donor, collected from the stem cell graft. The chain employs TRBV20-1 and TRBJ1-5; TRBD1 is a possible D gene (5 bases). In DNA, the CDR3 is TGCAGTGCTAGGGAGGGGAAGTGGTTGAGCAATCAGCCCCAGCATTTT. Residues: CSAREGKWLSNQPQHF.